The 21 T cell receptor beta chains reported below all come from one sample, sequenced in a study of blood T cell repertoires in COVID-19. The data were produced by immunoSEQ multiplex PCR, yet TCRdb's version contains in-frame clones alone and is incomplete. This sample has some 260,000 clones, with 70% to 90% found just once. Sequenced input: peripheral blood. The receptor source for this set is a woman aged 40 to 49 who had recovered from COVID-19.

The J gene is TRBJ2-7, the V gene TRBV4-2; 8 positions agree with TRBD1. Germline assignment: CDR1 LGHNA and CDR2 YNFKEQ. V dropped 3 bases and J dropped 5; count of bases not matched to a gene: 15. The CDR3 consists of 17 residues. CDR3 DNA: TGTGCCAGCAGCCACCAACTTCAAGGCAGGGGGCGGGACGAGCAGTACTTC. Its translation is CASSHQLQGRGRDEQYF.

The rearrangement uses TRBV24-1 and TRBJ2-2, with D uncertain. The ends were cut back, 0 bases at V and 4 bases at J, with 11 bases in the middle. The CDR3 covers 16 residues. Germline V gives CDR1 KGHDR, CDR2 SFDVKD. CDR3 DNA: TGTGCCACCAGTGATTTGCGGTCCTCGGGCACCGGGGAGCTGTTTTTT. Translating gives CATSDLRSSGTGELFF.

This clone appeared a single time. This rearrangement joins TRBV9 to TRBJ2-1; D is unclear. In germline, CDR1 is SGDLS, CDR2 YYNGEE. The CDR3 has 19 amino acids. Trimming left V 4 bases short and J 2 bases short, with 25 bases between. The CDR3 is CASSPLLSLTPLTYNEQFF. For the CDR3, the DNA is TGTGCCAGCAGCCCCCTTCTCTCCCTGACTCCCTTAACCTACAATGAGCAGTTCTTC.

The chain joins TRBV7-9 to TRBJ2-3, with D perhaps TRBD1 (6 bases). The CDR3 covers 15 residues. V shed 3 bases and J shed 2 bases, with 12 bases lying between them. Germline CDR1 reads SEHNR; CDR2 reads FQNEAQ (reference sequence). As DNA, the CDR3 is TGTGCCAGCAGCTTGTCCTTGGGGGCCACAGATACGCAGTATTTT. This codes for CASSLSLGATDTQYF.

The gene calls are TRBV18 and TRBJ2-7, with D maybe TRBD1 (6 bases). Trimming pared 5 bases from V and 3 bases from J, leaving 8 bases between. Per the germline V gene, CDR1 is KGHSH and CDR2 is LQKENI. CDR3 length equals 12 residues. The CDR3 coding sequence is TGTGCCAGCTCAGCAGGGGACTACGAGCAGTACTTC. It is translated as CASSAGDYEQYF.

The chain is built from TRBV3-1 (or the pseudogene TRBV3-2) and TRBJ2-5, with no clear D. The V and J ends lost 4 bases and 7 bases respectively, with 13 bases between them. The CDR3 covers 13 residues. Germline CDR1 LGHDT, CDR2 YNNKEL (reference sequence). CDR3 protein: CASSLGAVLTQYF. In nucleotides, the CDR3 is TGTGCCAGCAGCCTCGGTGCGGTGCTGACCCAGTACTTC.

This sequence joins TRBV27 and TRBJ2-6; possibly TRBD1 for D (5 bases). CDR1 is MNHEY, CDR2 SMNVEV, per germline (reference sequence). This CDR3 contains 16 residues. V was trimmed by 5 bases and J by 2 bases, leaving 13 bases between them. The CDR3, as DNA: TGTGCCAGCAGTCCCGGACATCCGACTGGGGCCAACGTCCTGACTTTC. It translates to CASSPGHPTGANVLTF.

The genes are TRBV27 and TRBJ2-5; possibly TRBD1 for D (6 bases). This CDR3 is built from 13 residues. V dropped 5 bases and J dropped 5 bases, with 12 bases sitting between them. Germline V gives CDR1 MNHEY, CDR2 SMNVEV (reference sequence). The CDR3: CASSPQGRETQYF. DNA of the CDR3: TGTGCCAGCAGTCCCCAGGGGCGGGAGACCCAGTACTTC.

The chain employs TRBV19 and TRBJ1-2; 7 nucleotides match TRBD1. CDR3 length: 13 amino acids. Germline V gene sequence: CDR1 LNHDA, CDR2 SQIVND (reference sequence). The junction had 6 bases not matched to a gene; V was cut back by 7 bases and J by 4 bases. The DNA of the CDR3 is TGTGCCAGTAACAGGGGATCGTCCTATGGCTACACCTTC. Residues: CASNRGSSYGYTF.

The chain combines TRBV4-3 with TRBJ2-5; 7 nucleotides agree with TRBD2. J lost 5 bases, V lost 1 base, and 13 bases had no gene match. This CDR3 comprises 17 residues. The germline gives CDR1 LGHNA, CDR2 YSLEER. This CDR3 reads CASSQGFGGRAGETQYF. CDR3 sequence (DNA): TGCGCCAGCAGCCAAGGGTTCGGGGGGAGGGCCGGGGAGACCCAGTACTTC.

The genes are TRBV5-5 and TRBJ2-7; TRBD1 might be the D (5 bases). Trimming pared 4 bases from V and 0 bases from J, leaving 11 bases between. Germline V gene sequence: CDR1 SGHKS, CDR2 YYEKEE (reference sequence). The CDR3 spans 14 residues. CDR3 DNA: TGTGCCAGCAGCGCCGACAGCTTCTCCTACGAGCAGTACTTC. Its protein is CASSADSFSYEQYF. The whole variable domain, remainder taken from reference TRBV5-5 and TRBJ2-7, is DAGVTQSPTHLIKTRGQQVTLRCSPISGHKSVSWYQQVLGQGPQFIFQYYEKEERGRGNFPDRFSARQFPNYSSELNVNALLLGDSALYLCASSADSFSYEQYFGPGTRLTVT.

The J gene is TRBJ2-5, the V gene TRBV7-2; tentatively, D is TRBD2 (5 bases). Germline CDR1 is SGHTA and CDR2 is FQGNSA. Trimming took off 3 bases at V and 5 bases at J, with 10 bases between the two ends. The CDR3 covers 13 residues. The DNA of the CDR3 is TGTGCCAGCAGCTTTAACCGGAGGGAGACCCAGTACTTC. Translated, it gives CASSFNRRETQYF.

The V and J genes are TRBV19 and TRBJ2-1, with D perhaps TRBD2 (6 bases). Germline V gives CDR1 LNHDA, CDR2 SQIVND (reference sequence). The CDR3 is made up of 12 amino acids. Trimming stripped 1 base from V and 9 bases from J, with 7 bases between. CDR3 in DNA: TGTGCCAGTAGTATAGCCGGGAGTGAGCAGTTCTTC. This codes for CASSIAGSEQFF.

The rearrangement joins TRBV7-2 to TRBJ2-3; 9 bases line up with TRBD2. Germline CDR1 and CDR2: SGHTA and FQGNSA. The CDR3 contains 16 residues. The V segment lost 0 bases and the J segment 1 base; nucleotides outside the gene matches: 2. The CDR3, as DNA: TGTGCCAGCAGCTTAGCACCTAGCGGGGGCACAGATACGCAGTATTTT. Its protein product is CASSLAPSGGTDTQYF.

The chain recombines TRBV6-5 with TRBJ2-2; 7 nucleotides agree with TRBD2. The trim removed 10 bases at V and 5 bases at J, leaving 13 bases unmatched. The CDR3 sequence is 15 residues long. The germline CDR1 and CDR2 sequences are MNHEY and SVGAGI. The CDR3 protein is CATRTPLADTGELFF. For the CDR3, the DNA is TGTGCCACCCGAACCCCGCTAGCGGATACCGGGGAGCTGTTTTTT.

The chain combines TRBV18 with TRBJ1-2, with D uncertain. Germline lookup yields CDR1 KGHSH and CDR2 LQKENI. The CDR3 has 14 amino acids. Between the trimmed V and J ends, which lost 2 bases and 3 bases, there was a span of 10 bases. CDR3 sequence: CASSPSGKYYGYTF. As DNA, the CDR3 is TGTGCCAGCTCACCATCGGGTAAATACTATGGCTACACCTTC.

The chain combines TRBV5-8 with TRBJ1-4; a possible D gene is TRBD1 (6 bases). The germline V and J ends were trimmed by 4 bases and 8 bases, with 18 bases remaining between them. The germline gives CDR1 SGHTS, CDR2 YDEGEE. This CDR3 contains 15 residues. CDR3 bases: TGTGCCAGCAGCAGCGGGGGCGCATCAGGAGAAAAACTGTTTTTT. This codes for CASSSGGASGEKLFF.

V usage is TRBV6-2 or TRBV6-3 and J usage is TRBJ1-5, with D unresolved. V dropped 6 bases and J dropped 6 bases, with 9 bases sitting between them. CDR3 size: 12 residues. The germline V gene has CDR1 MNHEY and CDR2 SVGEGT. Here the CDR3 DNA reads TGTGCCAGCAGCCGACTTAGTCAGCCCCAGCATTTT. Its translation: CASSRLSQPQHF.

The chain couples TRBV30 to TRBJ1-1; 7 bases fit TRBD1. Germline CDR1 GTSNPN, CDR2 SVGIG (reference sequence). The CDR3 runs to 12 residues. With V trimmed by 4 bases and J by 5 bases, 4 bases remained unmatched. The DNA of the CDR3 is TGTGCCTGGACCCAGGGGGTGACTGAAGCTTTCTTT. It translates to CAWTQGVTEAFF.

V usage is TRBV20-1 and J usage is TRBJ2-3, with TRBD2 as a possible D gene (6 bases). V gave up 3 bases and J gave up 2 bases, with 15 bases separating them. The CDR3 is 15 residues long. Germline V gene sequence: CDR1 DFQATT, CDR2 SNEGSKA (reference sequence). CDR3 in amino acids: CSASLGGYNTDTQYF. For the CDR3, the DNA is TGCAGTGCTAGTTTGGGAGGATATAACACAGATACGCAGTATTTT.

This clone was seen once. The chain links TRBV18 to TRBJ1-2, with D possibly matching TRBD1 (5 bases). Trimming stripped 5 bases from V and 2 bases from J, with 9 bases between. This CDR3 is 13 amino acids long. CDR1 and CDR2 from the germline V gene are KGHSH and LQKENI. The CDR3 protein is CASSAGLNYGYTF. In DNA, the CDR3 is TGTGCCAGCTCAGCGGGACTAAACTATGGCTACACCTTC.